This is a list of T cell receptor beta chains from one sample in a study of response to subunit inactivated influenza vaccine. TCRdb recomputed calls from the RT-PCR reads with MiXCR, one row per CDR3 protein. This table holds about 620,000 distinct CDR3 sequences, around 10% found once. The same data also went into a second study, on T cells expressing NK-cell markers.

The sample was PBMCs from blood, taken on the day of vaccination. Receptors originate from a man between 50 and 59 years old who received an inactivated influenza vaccine. CDR3s include the opening cysteine and the closing phenylalanine or tryptophan. The order of the fields is V gene, J gene, D gene, clone size, CDR3 DNA, CDR3 protein. The D gene is left open where the match is weak. Rows may omit the clone size; those that give it use once, few, many or a size class.

>TRBV10-3|TRBJ2-2|TRBD1|.
TGTGCCATCATTGGGACAGGCGGGAACACCGGGGAGCTGTTTTTT
CAIIGTGGNTGELFF
>TRBV29-1|TRBJ2-3|TRBD2|many
TGCAGCGTTCTGGGACTAGCGGGAGTCACAGATACGCAGTATTTT
CSVLGLAGVTDTQYF
>TRBV20-1|TRBJ2-4|.|.
TGCAGTGCTAGAAGGAGCAGGGAGCACGGGGAGAACATTCAGTACTTC
CSARRSREHGENIQYF
>TRBV14|TRBJ2-1|.|few
TGTGCCAGCAGCCAGGCGGTAGGATACAATGAGCAGTTCTTC
CASSQAVGYNEQFF
>TRBV7-2|TRBJ2-1|.|many
TGTGCCAGCAGCTTAGTGACACTGAGCTCCTACAATGAGCAGTTCTTC
CASSLVTLSSYNEQFF
>TRBV7-9|TRBJ2-5|.|many
TGTGCCAGCAGCTCCTCGGAAGAGACCCAGTACTTC
CASSSSEETQYF
>TRBV7-8|TRBJ2-7|.|few
TGTGCCAGCCATGTCGGGTCAGGGTCCTACGAGCAGTACTTC
CASHVGSGSYEQYF
>TRBV5-1|TRBJ2-5|.|few
TGCGCCAGCAGCCAAAAAAGGCAGGATCAAGAGACCCAGTACTTC
CASSQKRQDQETQYF
>TRBV20-1|TRBJ2-1|TRBD1|many
TGCAGTGCTAGAGAAGGGACAGGGGTGGGGTACAATGAGCAGTTCTTC
CSAREGTGVGYNEQFF
>TRBV20-1|TRBJ1-1|.|few
TGCAGTGCTGGACAGTGGAACACTGAAGCTTTCTTT
CSAGQWNTEAFF
>TRBV5-1|TRBJ1-6|.|.
TGCGCCAGCAGCGCAGGGACAAATTCGTCACCCCTCCACTTT
CASSAGTNSSPLHF
>TRBV6-5|TRBJ1-1|.|few
TGTGCCAGCAGTTACGGGGTCCAGGGGAGGAACACTGAAGCTTTCTTT
CASSYGVQGRNTEAFF
>TRBV20-1|TRBJ2-5|.|many
TGCAGTGATACCAGGCAAGCACAAGAGACCCAGTACTTC
CSDTRQAQETQYF
>TRBV7-9|TRBJ2-1|TRBD2|many
TGTGCCAGCAGCCCCACCGGGAGGTATTACAATGAGCAGTTCTTC
CASSPTGRYYNEQFF
>TRBV2|TRBJ1-1|TRBD1|few
TGTGCCAGCAGGACAGGGGCACGGAACACTGAAGCTTTCTTT
CASRTGARNTEAFF
>TRBV18|TRBJ2-5|.|few
TGTGCCAGCTCACCAGTAATAGAGACCCAGTACTTC
CASSPVIETQYF
>TRBV10-3|TRBJ1-1|TRBD1|few
TGTGCCACAAGAGGGACAGGGGGCGGCTCGAACACTGAAGCTTTCTTT
CATRGTGGGSNTEAFF
>TRBV6-2/TRBV6-3|TRBJ2-7|.|many
TGTGCCAGCAGTTACTCGTTGGAGGGCGCCTACGAGCAGTACTTC
CASSYSLEGAYEQYF
>TRBV20-1|TRBJ2-4|.|.
TGCAGTGCAATCAGGGGTAAAAACATTCAGTACTTC
CSAIRGKNIQYF
>TRBV4-2|TRBJ1-5|.|.
TGTGCCAGCAGCGTAAGCGGGGGTTTCAATCAGCCCCAGCATTTT
CASSVSGGFNQPQHF
>TRBV2|TRBJ2-7|TRBD1|few
TGTGCCAGCACCGCGACAGGGGCCGAGCAGTACTTC
CASTATGAEQYF
>TRBV20-1|TRBJ1-2|TRBD1|few
TGCAGTGCTAGCGTAGCGGACAGGGGTAATGGCTACACCTTC
CSASVADRGNGYTF
>TRBV5-1|TRBJ2-7|.|.
TGCGCCAGCAGCTTGTCGGCAGGGAATGGACGCGAGCAGTACTTC
CASSLSAGNGREQYF
>TRBV7-3|TRBJ2-1|.|.
TGTGCCAGCAGCTCGCTTAATCCGAATGAGCAGTTCTTC
CASSSLNPNEQFF
>TRBV9|TRBJ2-1|.|many
TGTGCCAGCAACCTCGGGCCAGGGACGTACAATGAGCAGTTCTTC
CASNLGPGTYNEQFF
>TRBV20-1|TRBJ2-3|TRBD2|few
TGCAGTGCTGGTGCTTCCGGGACTAGCGGGAGGTCCCCCTATTTT
CSAGASGTSGRSPYF
>TRBV7-9|TRBJ2-7|TRBD2|.
TGTGCCAGCAGCTATGGACTAGCGGGAGCCCGCTCCTACGAGCAGTACTTC
CASSYGLAGARSYEQYF
>TRBV20-1|TRBJ2-1|TRBD2|few
TGCAGTGCTAAACCGGGACGGGAGGTAGAGCAGTTCTTC
CSAKPGREVEQFF
>TRBV5-6|TRBJ1-1|.|.
TGTGCCAGCACCGACAGGCTGAACACTGAAGCTTTCTTT
CASTDRLNTEAFF
>TRBV4-2|TRBJ2-7|.|few
TGTGCCAGCAGCCAAGATCTAGGGCTCAGCAAATACGAGCAGTACTTC
CASSQDLGLSKYEQYF
>TRBV5-5|TRBJ1-5|.|many
TGTGCCAGCAGCTTTTTGGTGGGGGGCAATCAGCCCCAGCATTTT
CASSFLVGGNQPQHF
>TRBV20-1|TRBJ1-2|.|.
TGCAGTGCTAGAGCACTGACTTCGAACTATGGCTACACCTTC
CSARALTSNYGYTF
>TRBV29-1|TRBJ2-5|.|.
TGCAGCGGGGGTGGTGCGGTGAAAGAGACCCAGTACTTC
CSGGGAVKETQYF
>TRBV18|TRBJ2-7|TRBD2|.
TGTGCCAGCTCACCGCCACTAGCGGGGGGGCGGAACGAGCAGTACTTC
CASSPPLAGGRNEQYF
>TRBV7-2|TRBJ2-4|.|few
TGTGCCAGCAGCTTAACGGGAGTGGGGAACATTCAGTACTTC
CASSLTGVGNIQYF
>TRBV5-1|TRBJ2-1|.|.
TGCGCCAGCAGCATCGATGGTAATGAGCAGTTCTTC
CASSIDGNEQFF
>TRBV27|TRBJ1-5|.|few
TGTGCCAGCAGTTTATCACAGGGCAATCAGCCCCAGCATTTT
CASSLSQGNQPQHF
>TRBV20-1|TRBJ2-3|.|few
TGCAGTGCTAGAGAGGCCGCCACAGATACGCAGTATTTT
CSAREAATDTQYF
>TRBV20-1|TRBJ1-5|.|.
TGCAGTGCTAGAGAAGGGTCTAGCAATCAGCCCCAGCATTTT
CSAREGSSNQPQHF
>TRBV3-1|TRBJ2-2|.|many
TGTGCCAGCAGCCACCCTCGGGGGGAGCTGTTTTTT
CASSHPRGELFF
>TRBV11-2|TRBJ1-4|.|many
TGTGCCAGCAGCTTACGGTGGGCAACTAATGAAAAACTGTTTTTT
CASSLRWATNEKLFF
>TRBV19|TRBJ1-1|.|.
TGTGCCAGTAGTTCTCTGGGAGGATGGGGCACTGAAGCTTTCTTT
CASSSLGGWGTEAFF
>TRBV29-1|TRBJ2-7|TRBD2|.
TGCAGCGTTGTGAGTCCAGGGACTAGCGTCTACGAGCAGTACTTC
CSVVSPGTSVYEQYF
>TRBV28|TRBJ2-7|.|few
TGTGCCAGCAGTCCGGCCAGGGGTGGGAGTTGGTCCTACGAGCAGTACTTC
CASSPARGGSWSYEQYF
>TRBV12-3/TRBV12-4|TRBJ2-1|.|many
TGTGCCAGCAGTTCCTCGGAAACCTCGATCTATGAGCAGTTCTTC
CASSSSETSIYEQFF
>TRBV12-3/TRBV12-4|TRBJ1-6|.|few
TGTGCCAGCAGCCCCACGCCAGGGGTTTCACCCCTCCACTTT
CASSPTPGVSPLHF
>TRBV5-1|TRBJ2-1|TRBD1|.
TGCGCCAGCAGCCTGGACAGGGGATCTGGCAATGAGCAGTTCTTC
CASSLDRGSGNEQFF
>TRBV11-2|TRBJ2-7|TRBD2|few
TGTGCCAGCAGCTTAGATCTGGACCGAGGGACTAGGAACGAGCAGTACTTC
CASSLDLDRGTRNEQYF
>TRBV4-3|TRBJ2-7|.|few
TGCGCCAGCAGCCAAGACTTTGGGGGTCGACCCCCCTACGAGCAGTACTTC
CASSQDFGGRPPYEQYF
>TRBV6-2/TRBV6-3|TRBJ2-7|TRBD2|.
TGTGCCAGCAGTCACGGGACTAGCGGGCTCGAGCAGTACTTC
CASSHGTSGLEQYF
>TRBV6-2/TRBV6-3|TRBJ2-2|.|.
TGTGCCAGCAGTCGCCCGGGACAAAACATCCCCGGGGAGCTGTTTTTT
CASSRPGQNIPGELFF
>TRBV5-1|TRBJ2-1|TRBD1|few
TGCGCCAGCAGCAAGGACAGGGATGAGCAGTTCTTC
CASSKDRDEQFF
>TRBV5-1|TRBJ1-6|TRBD1|.
TGCGCCAGCAGCCGGGATGGGACAGGGAATTCACCCCTCCACTTT
CASSRDGTGNSPLHF
>TRBV2|TRBJ1-4|TRBD1|.
TGTGCCAGCAGTCGGGACAGGGGCTGGGAAAAACTGTTTTTT
CASSRDRGWEKLFF
>TRBV29-1|TRBJ1-5|.|few
TGCAGCGTTGAACTGAACCCAAATCAGCCCCAGCATTTT
CSVELNPNQPQHF
>TRBV9|TRBJ2-1|TRBD1|.
TGTGCCAGCAGCGTAGAAAGGGACAGCTACAATGAGCAGTTCTTC
CASSVERDSYNEQFF
>TRBV7-2|TRBJ2-7|.|many
TGTGCCAGCAGCTTAGAGGCTAGCCTGAGCTCCTACGAGCAGTACTTC
CASSLEASLSSYEQYF
>TRBV27|TRBJ2-7|.|few
TGTGCCAGCAGTTTCCAGGGGACGTCTCCCTACGAGCAGTACTTC
CASSFQGTSPYEQYF
>TRBV3-1|TRBJ2-2|.|few
TGTGCCAGCAGCCCCTCCAGCCCCGGGGAGCTGTTTTTT
CASSPSSPGELFF